The T cell receptor (beta chain) under discussion was sequenced for a study of CD8+CD57+ T cells in acquired aplastic anemia. Selection for sequencing was limited to patients who had shown CD8+CD57+ cell expansion by flow cytometry. TCR beta VDJ and CDR3 were profiled, and genomic DNA was the template. Via MiXCR, TCRdb re-called the reads, giving one row per CDR3 protein. The profile shows about 240,000 distinct CDR3 sequences, more than 45% of them singletons. With 5 bases removed from V and 3 bases from J, the gap between germline ends came to 14 bases. The CDR3 runs to 15 residues. The chain has TRBV12-3 or TRBV12-4 and TRBJ2-1; D is unclear. The source material was sorted CD4+, CD8+, or CD8+CD57+ T cells (not recorded which) from PBMCs. The sequence derives from a human donor with aplastic anemia. In DNA, the CDR3 is TGTGCCAGCAGTGCGCGGAGCGACGTCTACAATGAGCAGTTCTTC. The encoded protein is CASSARSDVYNEQFF.